The present T cell receptor (beta chain) was sequenced within a study of blood T cell repertoires in COVID-19. For the study at large: Italy, Spain and the United States were the sources of the convalescent and acute COVID-19 samples.

The CDR3 loop spans 14 amino acids. J gave up 8 bases and V 6 bases, and 7 bases lay outside the gene matches. Germline-derived CDR1 and CDR2 are MDHEN and SYDVKM. Measured with immunoSEQ multiplex PCR; TCRdb has only the in-frame clones, and not every one. The repertoire consists of about 160,000 clones, with 80% to 90% occurring once and the leading ten covering under 4.5%. V gene TRBV28 combines with J gene TRBJ1-4; 9 nucleotides agree with TRBD1. This receptor was identified in a woman aged 65 to 85 with acute or convalescent COVID-19. What was sequenced was peripheral blood. The CDR3 reads CASRSGTGFEKLFF. The CDR3, as DNA: TGTGCCAGCAGGTCCGGGACAGGGTTCGAAAAACTGTTTTTT.